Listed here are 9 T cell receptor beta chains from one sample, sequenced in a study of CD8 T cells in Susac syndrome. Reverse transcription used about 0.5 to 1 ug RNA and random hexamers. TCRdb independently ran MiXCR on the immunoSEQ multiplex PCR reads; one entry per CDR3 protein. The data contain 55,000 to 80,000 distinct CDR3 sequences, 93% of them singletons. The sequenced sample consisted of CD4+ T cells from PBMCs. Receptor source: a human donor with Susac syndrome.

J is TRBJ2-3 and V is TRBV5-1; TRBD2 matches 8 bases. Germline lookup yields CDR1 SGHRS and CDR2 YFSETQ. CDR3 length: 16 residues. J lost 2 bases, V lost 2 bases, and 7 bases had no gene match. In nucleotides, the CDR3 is TGCGCCAGCAGCTTTCGACTAGCGCAGCTCACAGATACGCAGTATTTT. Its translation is CASSFRLAQLTDTQYF.

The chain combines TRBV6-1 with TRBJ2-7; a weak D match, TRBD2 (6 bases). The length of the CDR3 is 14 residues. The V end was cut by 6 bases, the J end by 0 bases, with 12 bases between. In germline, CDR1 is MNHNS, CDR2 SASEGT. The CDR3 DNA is TGTGCCAGCAGGGGGACTGAGAGCTCCTACGAGCAGTACTTC. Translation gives CASRGTESSYEQYF.

DNA for the CDR3: TGTGCTAGTGGTTCATATACGAACACCGGGGAGCTGTTTTTT. Protein sequence: CASGSYTNTGELFF. The chain uses TRBV12-5 and TRBJ2-2; D not certain. This CDR3 has 14 residues. The germline CDR1 and CDR2 sequences are LGHNT and FRNRAP. The V gene lost 4 bases and the J gene lost 0 bases, with 6 bases spanning the gap.

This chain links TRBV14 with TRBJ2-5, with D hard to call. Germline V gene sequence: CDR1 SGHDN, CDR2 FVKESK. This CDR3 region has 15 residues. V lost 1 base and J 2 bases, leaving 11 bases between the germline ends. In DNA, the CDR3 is TGTGCCAGCAGCCAAGGTTATACAGTACAAGAGACCCAGTACTTC. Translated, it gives CASSQGYTVQETQYF.

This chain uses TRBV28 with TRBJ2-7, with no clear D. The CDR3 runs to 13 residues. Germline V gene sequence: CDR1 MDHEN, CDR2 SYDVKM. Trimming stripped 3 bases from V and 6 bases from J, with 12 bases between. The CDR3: CASSFGVPAEQYF. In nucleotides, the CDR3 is TGTGCCAGCAGTTTCGGTGTACCGGCCGAGCAGTACTTC.

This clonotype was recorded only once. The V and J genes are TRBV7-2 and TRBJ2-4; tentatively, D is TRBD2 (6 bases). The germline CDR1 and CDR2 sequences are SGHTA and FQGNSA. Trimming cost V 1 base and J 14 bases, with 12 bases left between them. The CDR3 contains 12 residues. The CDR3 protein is CASSLEGTPKYF. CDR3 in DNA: TGTGCCAGCAGCTTAGAAGGGACTCCTAAGTACTTC.

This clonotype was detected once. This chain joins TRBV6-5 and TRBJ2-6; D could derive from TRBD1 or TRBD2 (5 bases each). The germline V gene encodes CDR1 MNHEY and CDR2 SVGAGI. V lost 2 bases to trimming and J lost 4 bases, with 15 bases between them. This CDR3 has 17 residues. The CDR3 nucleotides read TGTGCCAGCAGTTACGGGGGACCCGGAGTCGGGGCCAACGTCCTGACTTTC. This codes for CASSYGGPGVGANVLTF.

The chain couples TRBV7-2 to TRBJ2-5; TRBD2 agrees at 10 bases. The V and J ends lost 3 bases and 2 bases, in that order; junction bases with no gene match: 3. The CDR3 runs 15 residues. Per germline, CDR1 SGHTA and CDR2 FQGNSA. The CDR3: CASSFAAGGQETQYF. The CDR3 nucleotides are TGTGCCAGCAGCTTCGCAGCGGGGGGGCAAGAGACCCAGTACTTC.

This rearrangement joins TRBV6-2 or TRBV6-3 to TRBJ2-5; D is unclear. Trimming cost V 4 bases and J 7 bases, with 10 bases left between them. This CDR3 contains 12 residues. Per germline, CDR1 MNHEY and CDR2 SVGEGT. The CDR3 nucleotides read TGTGCCAGCAGTTCTACCCGCGGGACCCAGTACTTC. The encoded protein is CASSSTRGTQYF.